These 8 T cell receptor beta chains were sequenced from one sample in a study of blood T cell repertoires in COVID-19. Here immunoSEQ multiplex PCR was the method, and the copy in TCRdb shows in-frame clones only, minus some. The sample consists of 100,000 to 110,000 clones, approximately 86% of them appearing once. Material for sequencing was peripheral blood. These receptor sequences come from a human donor in a cohort sampled during active COVID-19.

CDR3 residues: CASRGTSTNEQFF. The CDR3 DNA reads TGTGCCAGCAGGGGGACTAGCACCAATGAGCAGTTCTTC. The chain carries TRBV25-1 and TRBJ2-1, with TRBD2 identical over 9 bases. CDR1 is MGHDK, CDR2 SYGVNS, per germline. This CDR3 is built from 13 residues. Losses at the gene ends were 6 bases for V and 6 bases for J; bases not matched to a gene: 3.

The rearrangement uses TRBV3-1 (or the pseudogene TRBV3-2) and TRBJ2-7, with D perhaps matching TRBD2 (6 bases). The CDR3 covers 15 residues. The germline V and J ends were trimmed by 4 bases and 8 bases, with 21 bases remaining between them. Germline values: CDR1 LGHDT, CDR2 YNNKEL (reference sequence). The CDR3 protein is CASSLLSGNPIKQYF. In nucleotides, the CDR3 is TGTGCCAGCAGCCTCCTTAGCGGTAACCCAATTAAGCAGTACTTC.

The J gene is TRBJ1-6, the V gene TRBV30, with no clear D. V was shortened by 4 bases and J by 0 bases, with 10 bases between the two germline ends. Germline CDR1 GTSNPN, CDR2 SVGIG (reference sequence). The CDR3 totals 15 residues. In DNA, the CDR3 is TGTGCCTGGAACCCCTCGAGCTCCTATAATTCACCCCTCCACTTT. Residues: CAWNPSSSYNSPLHF.

The rearrangement uses TRBV6-2 or TRBV6-3 and TRBJ2-2; 14 bases match TRBD2. The CDR3 consists of 16 residues. Germline CDR1 MNHEY, CDR2 SVGEGT. V shed 6 bases, J shed 6 bases, and the junction held 6 bases outside the gene matches. In DNA form, the CDR3 reads TGTGCCAGCAGCCGGGGGACTAGCGGGAGCCCCGGGGAGCTGTTTTTT. Translation: CASSRGTSGSPGELFF.

This clone was observed a few times. The chain links TRBV28 to TRBJ1-5; D not resolved. Germline V gene data show CDR1 as MDHEN and CDR2 as SYDVKM. V gave up 4 bases and J gave up 5 bases, with 9 bases separating them. CDR3 length equals 13 residues. This CDR3 is CASSSTNHQPQHF. CDR3 sequence (DNA): TGTGCCAGCAGTTCGACTAATCATCAGCCCCAGCATTTT.

The chain has TRBV27 and TRBJ2-1; TRBD1 is a possible D gene (6 bases). Trimming stripped 2 bases from V and 1 base from J, with 15 bases between. CDR1 MNHEY and CDR2 SMNVEV come from the germline V gene (reference sequence). CDR3 length equals 17 residues. The CDR3 here is CASSLRPTGKSYNEQFF. The DNA for the CDR3 is TGTGCCAGCAGTTTACGCCCAACAGGGAAGTCCTACAATGAGCAGTTCTTC.

The rearrangement links TRBV6-2 or TRBV6-3 to TRBJ2-1; 13 bases are a match to TRBD2. J was trimmed by 6 bases and V by 2 bases; bases with no gene match: 10. CDR1 is MNHEY, CDR2 SVGEGT, per germline. The CDR3 length is 18 residues. This chain's CDR3 is CASSYPPWTSGRLNEQFF. DNA of the CDR3: TGTGCCAGCAGTTACCCTCCCTGGACTAGCGGGAGACTCAATGAGCAGTTCTTC.

The chain carries TRBV14 and TRBJ2-7; TRBD2 matches at 9 bases. V was pared by 4 bases and J by 5 bases, with 12 bases of the junction left unmatched. The CDR3 spans 16 residues. Germline V gene lookup returns CDR1 SGHDN and CDR2 FVKESK. In nucleotides, the CDR3 is TGTGCCAGCAGCCTCCCGGGACTAGCATTAAGGGACGAGCAGTACTTC. This gives the protein CASSLPGLALRDEQYF.